This T cell receptor beta chain was sequenced in a study of response to subunit inactivated influenza vaccine. Points from the study as a whole: Only a handful of new T cells, the authors suggested, are recruited with each seasonal influenza vaccination.

One entry per CDR3 protein results from TCRdb running MiXCR on the RT-PCR reads. Here the sample spans 500,000 or so distinct CDR3 sequences, more than 15% being singletons. Remarks on this clonotype: Its antigen is still unknown.

V trimming: 0 bases; J trimming: 0 bases; junction bases outside the gene matches: 7. Germline lookup yields CDR1 ENHRY and CDR2 SYGVKD. The CDR3 is 19 amino acids. The chain has TRBV10-3 and TRBJ2-3; 12 positions match TRBD2. The sequences come from CD4+ T cells sorted from PBMCs, collected about 24 months after vaccination. The clonotype was recovered from a man aged 45 to 70 who received an inactivated influenza vaccine. The CDR3 region is CAISESSGTSGYSTDTQYF. The CDR3 DNA reads TGTGCCATCAGTGAGTCGAGCGGGACTAGCGGGTATAGCACAGATACGCAGTATTTT.